Sequencing of this T cell receptor (beta chain) was carried out in a study of T cell responses to AZD1222 COVID-19 vaccine. Regarding the study as a whole: No repertoire was sampled before or during the peak T cell response, only after it. A reported finding is that nearly half of spike-specific TCRs target unmutated variant regions. Once two AZD1222 doses were given, Spike-specific TCR breadth and depth went up.

Sequenced by immunoSEQ multiplex PCR; TCRdb stores in-frame clones only, minus some. The sample has about 100,000 clones, approximately 87% seen once. On this clone: Its cognate antigen is unknown.

Germline CDR1 and CDR2: SGDLS and YYNGEE. CDR3 size: 15 residues. The J segment lost 4 bases and the V segment lost 3 bases, leaving 5 bases of the junction unmatched. The source of this sequence is an adult who received the AZD1222 COVID-19 vaccine. The source material was peripheral blood, sampled 28 days after the second AZD1222 dose. The genes are TRBV9 and TRBJ2-2, with 8 positions matching TRBD1. CDR3: CASSATGGITGELFF. CDR3 bases: TGTGCCAGCAGCGCCACAGGGGGAATCACCGGGGAGCTGTTTTTT.